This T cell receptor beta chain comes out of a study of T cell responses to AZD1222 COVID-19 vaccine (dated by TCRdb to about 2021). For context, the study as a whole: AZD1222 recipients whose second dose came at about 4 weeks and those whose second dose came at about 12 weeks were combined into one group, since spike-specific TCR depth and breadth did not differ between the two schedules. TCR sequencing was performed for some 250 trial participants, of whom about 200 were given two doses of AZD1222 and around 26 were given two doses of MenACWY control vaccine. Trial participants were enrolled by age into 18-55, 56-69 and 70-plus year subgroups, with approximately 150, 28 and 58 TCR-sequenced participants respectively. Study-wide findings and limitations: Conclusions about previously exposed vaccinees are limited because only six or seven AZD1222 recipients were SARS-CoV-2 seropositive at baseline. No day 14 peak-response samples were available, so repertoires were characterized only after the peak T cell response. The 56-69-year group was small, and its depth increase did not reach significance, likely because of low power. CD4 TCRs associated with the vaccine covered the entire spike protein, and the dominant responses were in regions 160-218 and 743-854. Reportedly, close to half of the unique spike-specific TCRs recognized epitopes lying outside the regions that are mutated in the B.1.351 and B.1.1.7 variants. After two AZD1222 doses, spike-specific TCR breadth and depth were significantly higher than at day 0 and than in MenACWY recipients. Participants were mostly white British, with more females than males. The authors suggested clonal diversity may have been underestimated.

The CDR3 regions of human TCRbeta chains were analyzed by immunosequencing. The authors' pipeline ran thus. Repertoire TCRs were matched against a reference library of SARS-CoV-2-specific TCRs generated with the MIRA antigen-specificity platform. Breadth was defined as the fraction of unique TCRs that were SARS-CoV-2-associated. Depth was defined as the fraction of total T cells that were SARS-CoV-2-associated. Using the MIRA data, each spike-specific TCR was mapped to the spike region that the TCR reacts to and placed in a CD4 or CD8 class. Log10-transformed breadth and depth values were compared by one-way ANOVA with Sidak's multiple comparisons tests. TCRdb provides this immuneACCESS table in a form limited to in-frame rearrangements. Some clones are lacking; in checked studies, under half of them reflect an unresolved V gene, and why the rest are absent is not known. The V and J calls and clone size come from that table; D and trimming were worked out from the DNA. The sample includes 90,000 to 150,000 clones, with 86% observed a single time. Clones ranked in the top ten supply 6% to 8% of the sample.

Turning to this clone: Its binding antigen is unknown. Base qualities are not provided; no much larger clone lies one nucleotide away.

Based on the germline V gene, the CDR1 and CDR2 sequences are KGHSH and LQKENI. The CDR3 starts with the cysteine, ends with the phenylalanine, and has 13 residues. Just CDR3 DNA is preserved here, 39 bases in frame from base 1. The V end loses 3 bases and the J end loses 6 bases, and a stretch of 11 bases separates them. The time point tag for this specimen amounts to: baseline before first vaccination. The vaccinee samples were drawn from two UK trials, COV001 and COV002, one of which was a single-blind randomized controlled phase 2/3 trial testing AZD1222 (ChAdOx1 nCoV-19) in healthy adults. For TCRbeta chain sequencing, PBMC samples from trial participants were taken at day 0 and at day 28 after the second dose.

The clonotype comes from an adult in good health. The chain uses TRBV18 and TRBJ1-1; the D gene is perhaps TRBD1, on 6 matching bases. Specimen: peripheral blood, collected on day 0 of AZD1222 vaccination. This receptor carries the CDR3 CASSPGGGPEAFF. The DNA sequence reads TGTGCCAGCTCACCGGGGGGCGGCCCTGAAGCTTTCTTT.